This T cell receptor (beta chain) was documented in a study of CD8 T cells in Susac syndrome. The overall study: When blood was collected, patients with Susac syndrome were therapy-naive, were taking corticosteroids, or were receiving intravenous immunoglobulin alone.

V was pared by 0 bases and J by 0 bases, with 14 bases between. This CDR3 is 18 amino acids long. CDR1 is LGHNA, CDR2 YSLEER, per germline. With random hexamers, reverse transcription was performed on about 0.45 to 1 ug of RNA. In TCRdb, the immunoSEQ multiplex PCR reads were re-called with MiXCR into one record per CDR3 protein. The data contain about 84,000 distinct CDR3 sequences, 96% of them singletons. Of note for this clonotype: Its specificity is not known.

General study results and limits: Roughly five Susac-specific public clones appeared in CD8+ TEMRA repertoires, and around 16 in total CD8+ repertoires.

The rearrangement uses TRBV4-3 and TRBJ1-4; D gene unclear. The TCR sequence derives from a human donor with Susac syndrome. Sequenced input: CD8+ T cells from PBMCs. For the CDR3, the DNA is TGCGCCAGCAGCCAAGATCTACCGACATCCGCAACTAATGAAAAACTGTTTTTT. This sequence encodes CASSQDLPTSATNEKLFF.